This passage covers 15 T cell receptor beta chains from one sample sequenced in a study of blood T cell repertoires in COVID-19. Method: immunoSEQ multiplex PCR; TCRdb's copy keeps in-frame clones and lacks some. The profile covers 400,000 or so clones, with 80% to 90% appearing a single time and approximately 1.2% taken by the ten largest. The specimen sequenced was PBMCs or T cells enriched from blood (not recorded which). Receptors originate from a man aged 25 to 40 who had recovered from COVID-19.

This clone has a single count. The chain carries TRBV11-2 and TRBJ1-6; 7 bases align to TRBD1. The trim removed 3 bases at V and 7 bases at J, leaving 9 bases unmatched. Germline V lookup: CDR1 SGHAT, CDR2 FQNNGV. There are 16 residues in the CDR3. CDR3 sequence (DNA): TGTGCCAGCAGCTTCGGATCCGGGACAGAGAATTCACCCCTCCACTTT. This sequence encodes CASSFGSGTENSPLHF.

Of note for this clone: Other DNA sequences in this sample translate to the same CDR3. The chain carries TRBV18 and TRBJ1-1, with 9 bases aligning to TRBD1. CDR1 and CDR2 (germline): KGHSH, LQKENI. The CDR3 totals 15 residues. J was trimmed by 2 bases and V by 0 bases; bases with no gene match: 1. DNA for the CDR3: TGTGCCAGCTCACCACCGGGACAGGGAAACACTGAAGCTTTCTTT. Translated: CASSPPGQGNTEAFF.

This sequence joins TRBV5-1 and TRBJ1-3; D gene unclear. V was shortened by 3 bases and J by 2 bases, with 15 bases between the two germline ends. This CDR3 spans 16 amino acids. CDR1 SGHRS and CDR2 YFSETQ come from the germline V gene. The CDR3 DNA reads TGCGCCAGCAGCTCGGACTTGGTAAGGACTGGAAACACCATATATTTT. Protein sequence: CASSSDLVRTGNTIYF. The full variable domain, completed using reference TRBV5-1 and TRBJ1-3, is KAGVTQTPRYLIKTRGQQVTLSCSPISGHRSVSWYQQTPGQGLQFLFEYFSETQRNKGNFPGRFSGRQFSNSRSEMNVSTLELGDSALYLCASSSDLVRTGNTIYFGEGSWLTVV.

This chain links TRBV30 with TRBJ2-7; D is unclear. V was clipped by 0 bases and J by 7 bases, with 7 bases between them. The CDR3 has 11 amino acids. Germline values: CDR1 GTSNPN, CDR2 SVGIG (reference sequence). CDR3 sequence: CAWSVGEEQYF. The CDR3 DNA reads as TGTGCCTGGAGTGTAGGAGAAGAGCAGTACTTC.

The chain couples TRBV19 to TRBJ1-2; a weak D match, TRBD1 (5 bases). Trimming left V 4 bases short and J 6 bases short, with 18 bases between. The germline CDR1 and CDR2 sequences are LNHDA and SQIVND (reference sequence). The CDR3 is 15 residues long. The CDR3 DNA follows: TGTGCCAGTAGTAAATGGGACTCCCCCTCGGATGGCTACACCTTC. This codes for CASSKWDSPSDGYTF.

Only one count was recorded for this clone. This chain joins TRBV7-9 and TRBJ2-7; 9 positions agree with TRBD1. The junction had 7 bases not matched to a gene; V was cut back by 5 bases and J by 5 bases. The V gene's germline CDR1 is SEHNR and CDR2 FQNEAQ (reference sequence). CDR3 length equals 14 residues. CDR3 sequence: CASSQQGAIDEQYF. DNA of the CDR3: TGTGCCAGCAGCCAACAGGGGGCGATCGACGAGCAGTACTTC.

This clone showed up just once. The V gene is TRBV3-1 (or the pseudogene TRBV3-2), the J gene TRBJ1-1; D possibly corresponds to TRBD1 (5 bases). Deletions cut 5 bases from V and 3 bases from J, with 16 bases between. CDR1 LGHDT and CDR2 YNNKEL come from the germline V gene (reference sequence). This CDR3 region has 15 residues. CDR3 amino acids: CASSARGSGDTEAFF. The CDR3 DNA sequence: TGTGCCAGCAGCGCCCGGGGCAGCGGGGACACTGAAGCTTTCTTT.

Here the CDR3 DNA reads TGTGCCAGTAGTACCGCGGGGACGAACACTGAAGCTTTCTTT. Translated, it gives CASSTAGTNTEAFF. V gene TRBV19 combines with J gene TRBJ1-1; D is perhaps TRBD1 (5 bases). CDR3 length equals 14 residues. The V end lost 4 bases, the J end lost 1 base, and 10 bases lay between the germline ends. The germline gives CDR1 LNHDA, CDR2 SQIVND (reference sequence).

The chain uses TRBV12-3 or TRBV12-4 and TRBJ2-5, with a weak D call TRBD1 (5 bases). Trimming stripped 6 bases from V and 5 bases from J, with 13 bases between. This CDR3 has 13 residues. The chain's CDR3 is CASRFQGRETQYF. The CDR3 nucleotides are TGTGCCAGCAGATTCCAGGGCCGCGAGACCCAGTACTTC.

V is TRBV5-1 and J is TRBJ1-1; D perhaps matches TRBD1 (5 bases). This CDR3 is 15 amino acids long. The germline V and J ends were trimmed by 0 bases and 0 bases, with 9 bases remaining between them. Looked up from germline, CDR1 is SGHRS and CDR2 is YFSETQ. CDR3 coding DNA: TGCGCCAGCAGCTTGGCCGGGGGTTTGAACACTGAAGCTTTCTTT. Amino acids: CASSLAGGLNTEAFF. Full variable domain (remainder filled in from reference TRBV5-1 and TRBJ1-1): KAGVTQTPRYLIKTRGQQVTLSCSPISGHRSVSWYQQTPGQGLQFLFEYFSETQRNKGNFPGRFSGRQFSNSRSEMNVSTLELGDSALYLCASSLAGGLNTEAFFGQGTRLTVV.

The chain carries TRBV28 and TRBJ2-2; D unresolved. V lost 2 bases, J lost 4 bases, and 11 bases lay in between. The CDR3 is 15 amino acids. The V gene's germline CDR1 is MDHEN and CDR2 SYDVKM. CDR3 protein: CASSLPSYSTGELFF. The DNA for the CDR3 is TGTGCCAGCAGTTTACCCTCCTATAGCACCGGGGAGCTGTTTTTT.

The rearrangement uses TRBV2 and TRBJ2-1; 11 nucleotides agree with TRBD2. This CDR3 comprises 16 residues. V was clipped by 2 bases and J by 5 bases; unmatched bases: 5. Germline lookup yields CDR1 SNHLY and CDR2 FYNNEI. This CDR3 reads CASSEWGSGRDNEQFF. CDR3 DNA: TGTGCCAGCAGTGAATGGGGTAGCGGGAGGGACAATGAGCAGTTCTTC.

The rearrangement joins TRBV6-5 to TRBJ1-2; maybe TRBD1 (6 bases). This CDR3 region has 15 residues. Looked up from germline, CDR1 is MNHEY and CDR2 is SVGAGI. Trimming left V 5 bases short and J 2 bases short, with 15 bases between. As DNA, the CDR3 is TGTGCCAGCAGTACCTACGGGACACCCAACTATGGCTACACCTTC. Amino acid sequence: CASSTYGTPNYGYTF.

The chain has TRBV28 and TRBJ1-5, with a weak D call TRBD1 (5 bases). The CDR3 sequence is 16 residues long. Germline V gene sequence: CDR1 MDHEN, CDR2 SYDVKM. V was shortened by 6 bases and J by 6 bases, with 21 bases between the two germline ends. This CDR3 reads CASSGEGISTIQPQHF. DNA of the CDR3: TGTGCCAGCAGCGGGGAGGGGATCTCTACCATTCAGCCCCAGCATTTT. Drawing the rest from reference TRBV28 and TRBJ1-5, the complete variable domain is DVKVTQSSRYLVKRTGEKVFLECVQDMDHENMFWYRQDPGLGLRLIYFSYDVKMKEKGDIPEGYSVSREKKERFSLILESASTNQTSMYLCASSGEGISTIQPQHFGDGTRLSIL.

The rearrangement joins TRBV7-2 to TRBJ2-5; 7 positions match TRBD1. The length of the CDR3 is 15 residues. Germline CDR1 SGHTA, CDR2 FQGNSA. With V trimmed by 3 bases and J by 2 bases, 6 bases remained unmatched. The CDR3 reads CASSLNRGPQETQYF. CDR3 nucleotides: TGTGCCAGCAGCTTGAACAGGGGACCTCAAGAGACCCAGTACTTC.